What follows describes a single T cell receptor beta chain. TCRdb used MiXCR to reprocess the RT-PCR reads, holding one entry per CDR3 protein. The sample has fewer than 800,000 distinct CDR3 sequences; approximately 15% are singletons. This sample was included in a study of response to subunit inactivated influenza vaccine. V was trimmed by 6 bases and J by 4 bases, leaving 18 bases between them. Germline-derived CDR1 and CDR2 are ENHRY and SYGVKD. The CDR3 contains 16 residues. The receptor's source is a middle-aged man who received an inactivated influenza vaccine. The genes are TRBV10-3 and TRBJ2-2; D might be TRBD2 (7 bases). This specimen was PBMCs from blood, taken 11 to 12 days after vaccination. CDR3 sequence: CAISDWGGPSTGELFF. The DNA of the CDR3 is TGTGCCATCAGCGATTGGGGGGGCCCATCCACCGGGGAGCTGTTTTTT.